The present TCR beta chain was sequenced within a study of cytomegalovirus exposure and HLA in healthy donors. The overall study: Roughly 180 million T cells yielded more than 90 million unique TCR beta sequences in earlier analysis.

PCR amplification relied on 60 Vbeta primers (plus 13 Jbeta primers). The table came from immunoSEQ multiplex PCR; TCRdb's copy has only in-frame clones and leaves some out. This sample has roughly 190,000 clones, with over 65% found just once. This CDR3 has 12 amino acids. CDR1 MNHNS and CDR2 SASEGT come from the germline V gene. V trimming: 7 bases; J trimming: 6 bases; junction bases outside the gene matches: 3. V usage is TRBV6-1 and J usage is TRBJ2-1, with 7 bases aligning to TRBD1. This receptor was obtained from a woman in her thirties in good health and CMV-seronegative. Sequenced material: PBMCs. DNA for the CDR3: TGTGCCAGCACTGACAGGGTCAATGAGCAGTTCTTC. This translates into CASTDRVNEQFF.